What follows is one T cell receptor (beta chain) and its context. Its antigen is unknown. This entry belongs to a study of T cells in Graves' hyperthyroidism and ophthalmopathy. Study information: Peripheral blood was secured at the point of initial diagnosis, before any treatment.

Researchers took RNA transcripts and amplified the TCR beta CDR3 regions from them. The HTBI primer set was used in a first-round RT-PCR of the TCR CDR3. One entry per CDR3 protein, called by TCRdb with MiXCR from the multiplex PCR reads. The top ten clones hold about 16% of a sample with roughly 700,000 distinct CDR3 sequences, roughly 17% of them seen once. Hyperthyroidism in the patients, aged 18 to 65, was newly diagnosed and under 2 months in duration. Clinicians diagnosed patients from clinical symptoms, serum thyroxine and TRAb, thyroid ultrasound and orbital computed tomography. V was clipped by 6 bases and J by 12 bases, with 18 bases between them. Germline V lookup: CDR1 SEHNR, CDR2 FQNEAQ (reference sequence). This CDR3 has 13 amino acids. Study-wide results and limits: Ophthalmopathy was identified by the model a median around 5.9 months ahead of onset.

This clonotype was sampled from a man aged 50 or older with Graves' hyperthyroidism. The chain links TRBV7-9 to TRBJ2-1; D is possibly TRBD1 or TRBD2 (5 bases each). Material: blood. The CDR3 loop is CASSGRDLGRQFF. The CDR3 DNA sequence: TGTGCCAGCAGTGGCCGGGACCTGGGACGGCAGTTCTTC. The variable domain in full, with the rest retrieved from reference TRBV7-9 and TRBJ2-1, is DTGVSQNPRHKITKRGQNVTFRCDPISEHNRLYWYRQTLGQGPEFLTYFQNEAQLEKSRLLSDRFSAERPKGSFSTLEIQRTEQGDSAMYLCASSGRDLGRQFFGPGTRLTVL.